This entry lists 15 T cell receptor beta chains sequenced from one sample in a study of blood T cells in healthy people across ages. Using a J-beta primer mix together with a sample-barcoded 5' primer, a second PCR was run for 7 to 11 cycles. From the 5' RACE reads, TCRdb called clonotypes with MiXCR, one entry per CDR3 protein. The sample includes roughly 700,000 distinct CDR3 sequences, around a quarter of them seen just once. In addition, the sample was reused for a study of T cells of mothers and their children.

The sequencing input was blood. These receptor sequences come from a boy younger than 18 in good health.

The CDR3 spells CSAAGLAPDTQYF. DNA of the CDR3: TGCAGTGCCGCGGGACTAGCGCCAGATACGCAGTATTTT. J is TRBJ2-3 and V is TRBV20-1; 10 bases map to TRBD2. V was pared by 6 bases and J by 4 bases, with 4 bases of the junction left unmatched. The CDR3 extends over 13 amino acids. Per germline, CDR1 DFQATT and CDR2 SNEGSKA (reference sequence).

The chain employs TRBV5-6 and TRBJ2-5; 7 bases fit TRBD2. CDR1 is SGHDT, CDR2 YYEEEE, per germline. This CDR3 is 11 amino acids long. J was trimmed by 11 bases and V by 4 bases; bases with no gene match: 5. The CDR3, as DNA: TGTGCCAGCAGCGCCCGGGGGGAGCAGTACTTC. The encoded protein is CASSARGEQYF.

This clonotype was seen more than once but under ten times. The CDR3 DNA is TGTGCCAGCAGCGCAAACAGGGAGGCTGACTACTACGAGCAGTACTTC. Translated: CASSANREADYYEQYF. The chain joins TRBV9 to TRBJ2-7; the D gene could be TRBD1 or TRBD2 (6 bases each). CDR3 length: 16 amino acids. The germline V gene has CDR1 SGDLS and CDR2 YYNGEE. The V end was cut by 3 bases, the J end by 3 bases, with 19 bases between.

This clonotype occurred a few times. The genes are TRBV4-3 and TRBJ1-2, with a possible D match to TRBD1 (5 bases). The germline V gene encodes CDR1 LGHNA and CDR2 YSLEER. Trimming removed 0 bases from V and 4 bases from J, with 18 bases in between. This CDR3 contains 17 residues. The CDR3 protein is CASSQDGGLGTLYGYTF. The CDR3 DNA reads TGCGCCAGCAGCCAAGATGGGGGTTTAGGGACCCTCTATGGCTACACCTTC.

J is TRBJ2-3 and V is TRBV29-1; 7 bases are shared with TRBD1. With 4 bases clipped from V and 8 bases from J, the junction kept 15 bases outside the gene matches. The length of the CDR3 is 15 residues. Per germline, CDR1 SQVTM and CDR2 ANQGSEA. The DNA for the CDR3 is TGCAGCGTTGGTGGTCAGGGGGTCCAGATAGGTACGCAGTATTTT. Its translation: CSVGGQGVQIGTQYF.

Of note for this clonotype: This likely comes from a read error, as the CDR3 has no conserved phenylalanine or tryptophan at its end. The rearrangement joins TRBV2 to TRBJ2-5; D assignment may be TRBD1 or TRBD2 (5 bases each). V was cut by 2 bases and J by 10 bases, with 14 bases left in between. The CDR3 sequence is 13 residues long. CDR1 and CDR2 (germline): SNHLY, FYNNEI. The CDR3 DNA sequence: TGTGCCAGCAGTGAACGGGGCGCCGCTGACCAGTACGTC. Translating gives CASSERGAADQYV.

The chain has TRBV4-2 and TRBJ2-5; TRBD2 matches at 8 bases. Germline V CDR1 and CDR2: LGHNA, YNFKEQ. The CDR3 contains 15 residues. The V and J ends lost 0 bases and 5 bases, in that order; junction bases with no gene match: 5. The CDR3 DNA follows: TGTGCCAGCAGCCAAGATGGGGGCGGGGGGGAGACCCAGTACTTC. Protein sequence: CASSQDGGGGETQYF.

This chain links TRBV7-2 with TRBJ2-3; no definite D call. Germline V gives CDR1 SGHTA, CDR2 FQGNSA. V gave up 5 bases and J gave up 7 bases, with 10 bases separating them. The CDR3 runs 12 residues. The CDR3 DNA reads TGTGCCAGCAGCCCTTACCCTAATACGCAGTATTTT. This translates into CASSPYPNTQYF.

There are many counts of this clonotype. The chain carries TRBV7-9 and TRBJ2-3; the match to TRBD2 covers 7 bases. Trimming cost V 3 bases and J 4 bases; bases outside gene matches: 1. From germline, CDR1 is SEHNR and CDR2 FQNEAQ (reference sequence). This CDR3 has 13 amino acids. The CDR3 spells CASSFLAADTQYF. The CDR3 DNA sequence: TGTGCCAGCAGCTTCCTAGCGGCAGATACGCAGTATTTT.

This chain joins TRBV7-2 and TRBJ1-6; the match to TRBD1 covers 12 bases. Germline V lookup: CDR1 SGHTA, CDR2 FQGNSA. The ends lost 2 bases at V and 10 bases at J; junction bases unmatched: 6. The CDR3 totals 16 residues. CDR3 DNA sequence: TGTGCCAGCAGCTTATCACCGGGACAGGGGGCATCACCCCTCCACTTT. This sequence encodes CASSLSPGQGASPLHF. Full variable domain (outside the CDR3, taken from reference TRBV7-2 and TRBJ1-6): GAGVSQSPSNKVTEKGKDVELRCDPISGHTALYWYRQSLGQGLEFLIYFQGNSAPDKSGLPSDRFSAERTGGSVSTLTIQRTQQEDSAVYLCASSLSPGQGASPLHFGNGTRLTVT.

This clonotype was counted only a few times. The V gene is TRBV29-1, the J gene TRBJ2-5; TRBD1 matches 9 bases. Trimming at V came to 3 bases and at J to 4 bases, leaving 9 bases not matched to a gene. CDR1 and CDR2 from the germline V gene are SQVTM and ANQGSEA. The CDR3 totals 15 residues. The CDR3, as DNA: TGCAGCGTTGATTCGGGACAGGGAGAGGGAGAGACCCAGTACTTC. Its translation: CSVDSGQGEGETQYF.

The V call is TRBV5-1, the J call TRBJ2-7, with D tentatively TRBD2 (6 bases). The CDR3 is made up of 16 amino acids. Trimming removed 2 bases from V and 5 bases from J, with 20 bases in between. Germline V gene sequence: CDR1 SGHRS, CDR2 YFSETQ. The CDR3 spells CASSFESFGGPHEQYF. For the CDR3, the DNA is TGCGCCAGCAGCTTTGAGAGCTTCGGGGGTCCCCACGAGCAGTACTTC.

This clonotype turned up a few times. Likely a read error: the CDR3 ends without its conserved phenylalanine or tryptophan. The chain recombines TRBV5-1 with TRBJ2-1; D gene ambiguous. The CDR3 runs to 16 residues. V was shortened by 0 bases and J by 6 bases, with 16 bases between the two germline ends. Germline V gene lookup returns CDR1 SGHRS and CDR2 YFSETQ. In DNA, the CDR3 is TGCGCCAGCAGCTTGGGGTTGGCTAGTATCCCCAATGAGCAGTTCATC. It yields the protein CASSLGLASIPNEQFI.

This chain connects TRBV6-5 to TRBJ2-2; 10 bases agree with TRBD2. The CDR3 contains 18 residues. V lost 2 bases and J lost 0; bases outside the gene matches: 6. From germline, CDR1 is MNHEY and CDR2 SVGAGI. The CDR3 sequence: CASSYRSSGGTNTGELFF. CDR3 nucleotide sequence: TGTGCCAGCAGTTACCGTTCTAGCGGGGGAACGAACACCGGGGAGCTGTTTTTT.

The rearrangement links TRBV12-3 or TRBV12-4 to TRBJ1-3; unclear D gene. This CDR3 spans 14 amino acids. Trimming removed 5 bases from V and 2 bases from J, with 10 bases in between. The CDR3 sequence: CASSPALPGNTIYF. CDR3 in DNA: TGTGCCAGCAGTCCCGCCTTGCCTGGAAACACCATATATTTT.